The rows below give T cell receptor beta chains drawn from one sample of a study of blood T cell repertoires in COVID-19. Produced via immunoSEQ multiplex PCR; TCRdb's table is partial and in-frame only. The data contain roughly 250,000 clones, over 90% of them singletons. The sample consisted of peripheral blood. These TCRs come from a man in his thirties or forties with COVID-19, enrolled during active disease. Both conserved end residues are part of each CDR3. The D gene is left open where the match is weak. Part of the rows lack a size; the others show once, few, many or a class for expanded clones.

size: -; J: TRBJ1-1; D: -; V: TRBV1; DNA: TGCACCAGCAGCCAAGAATTGGTATTCAGGGCGAACACTGAAGCTTTCTTT; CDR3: CTSSQELVFRANTEAFF
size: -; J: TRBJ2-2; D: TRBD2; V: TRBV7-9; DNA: TGTGCTAGCGGGCCCGGGGACACCGGGGAGCTGTTTTTT; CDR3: CASGPGDTGELFF
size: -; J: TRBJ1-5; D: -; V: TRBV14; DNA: TGTGCCAGCAGCCAGGGGCCACTTCAGCCCCAGCATTTT; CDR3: CASSQGPLQPQHF
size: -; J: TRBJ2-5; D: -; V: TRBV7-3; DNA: TGTGCCAGCAGCGTCAGCCCCGGCGGAAAGACCCAGTACTTC; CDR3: CASSVSPGGKTQYF
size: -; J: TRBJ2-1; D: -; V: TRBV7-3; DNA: TGTGCCAGCAGCTTGGGGCCCAGGGTCGACAATGAGCAGTTCTTC; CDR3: CASSLGPRVDNEQFF
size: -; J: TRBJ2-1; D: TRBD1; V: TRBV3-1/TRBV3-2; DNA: TGTGCCAGCAGCGCACAGGGGGCCTACAATGAGCAGTTCTTC; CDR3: CASSAQGAYNEQFF
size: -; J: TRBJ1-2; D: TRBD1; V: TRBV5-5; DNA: TGTGCCAGCAGCTTGGCCACAGGGGGCTTGGACGGCTACACCTTC; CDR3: CASSLATGGLDGYTF
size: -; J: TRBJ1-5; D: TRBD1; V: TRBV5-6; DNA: TGTGCCAGCAGCGCAACCGGGACAGGGAATCAGCCCCAGCATTTT; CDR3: CASSATGTGNQPQHF
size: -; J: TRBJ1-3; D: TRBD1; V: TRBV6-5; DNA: TGTGCCAGCAGTTACCGGGGACAGGGAAACACCATATATTTT; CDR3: CASSYRGQGNTIYF
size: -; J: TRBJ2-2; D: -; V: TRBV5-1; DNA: TGCGCCAGCAGCCGGGGAGACGCGAACACCGGGGAGCTGTTTTTT; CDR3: CASSRGDANTGELFF
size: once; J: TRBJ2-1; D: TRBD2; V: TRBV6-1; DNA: TGTGCCAGCAGTGGCCCTGGGGGGGTATCCTACAATGAGCAGTTCTTC; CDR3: CASSGPGGVSYNEQFF
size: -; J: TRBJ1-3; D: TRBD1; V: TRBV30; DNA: TGTGCCTGGAGGACAGGGCCTGGAAACACCATATATTTT; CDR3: CAWRTGPGNTIYF
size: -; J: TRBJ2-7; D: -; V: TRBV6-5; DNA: TGTGCCAACCCCGACAGACCCTACGAGCAGTACTTC; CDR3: CANPDRPYEQYF
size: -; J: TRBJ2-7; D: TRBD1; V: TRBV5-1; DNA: TGCGCCAGCAGCTCGGGACAGGGCTACGAGCAGTACTTC; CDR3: CASSSGQGYEQYF
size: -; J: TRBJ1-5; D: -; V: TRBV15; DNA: TGTGCCACCAGCAGGGAGAGGCAGCCCCAGCATTTT; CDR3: CATSRERQPQHF
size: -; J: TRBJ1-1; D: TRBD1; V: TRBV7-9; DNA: TGTGCCAGCAGATCTACAGGGGTAAGGATGAACACTGAAGCTTTCTTT; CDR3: CASRSTGVRMNTEAFF
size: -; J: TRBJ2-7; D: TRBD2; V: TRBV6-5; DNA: TGTGCCAGCATTAAAGGGGCTAGCGGGGGGCGGGAGCAGTACTTC; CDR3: CASIKGASGGREQYF
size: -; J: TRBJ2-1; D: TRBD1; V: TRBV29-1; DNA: TGCAGCGTTGGGTGGCAGGGGGCCCACAATGAGCAGTTCTTC; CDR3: CSVGWQGAHNEQFF
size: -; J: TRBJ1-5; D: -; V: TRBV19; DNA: TGTGCCAGTACCCCGACAGCCTCCAATCAGCCCCAGCATTTT; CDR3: CASTPTASNQPQHF
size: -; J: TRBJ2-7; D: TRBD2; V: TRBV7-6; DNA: TGTGCCAGCAGCTTGGCGGGGGGCCCCACCTACGAGCAGTACTTC; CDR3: CASSLAGGPTYEQYF
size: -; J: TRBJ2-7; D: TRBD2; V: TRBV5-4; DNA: TGTGCCAGCAGTTCTAGCGGGGGCTCCTACGAGCAGTACTTC; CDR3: CASSSSGGSYEQYF
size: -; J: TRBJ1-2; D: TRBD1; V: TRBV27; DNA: TGTGCCAGCAGTTTCCAGGGGACAGGATTTGGCTACACCTTC; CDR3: CASSFQGTGFGYTF
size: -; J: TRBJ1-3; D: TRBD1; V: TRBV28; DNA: TGTGCCAGCCGCCGACAGGGGGCTTCGGCTGGAAACACCATATATTTT; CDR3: CASRRQGASAGNTIYF
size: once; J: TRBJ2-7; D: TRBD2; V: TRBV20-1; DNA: TGCAGTGCCAGTAGCGGGGGCTCATACGAGCAGTACTTC; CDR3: CSASSGGSYEQYF
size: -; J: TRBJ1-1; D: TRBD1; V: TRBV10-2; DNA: TGCGCCAGCTTCCGGACAGGAAACACTGAAGCTTTCTTT; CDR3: CASFRTGNTEAFF
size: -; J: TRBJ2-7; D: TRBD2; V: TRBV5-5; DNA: TGTGCCAGCAGCTTTAGGCTAGCGGTCAACTACGAGCAGTACTTC; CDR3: CASSFRLAVNYEQYF
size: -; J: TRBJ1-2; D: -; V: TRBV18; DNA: TGTGCCAGCTCACCACCTCAACAGGCTCCCCTTAGGAGCTATGGCTACACCTTC; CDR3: CASSPPQQAPLRSYGYTF
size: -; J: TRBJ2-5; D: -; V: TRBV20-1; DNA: TGCAGTGGGAGGAAAGGGGAGACCCAGTACTTC; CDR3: CSGRKGETQYF
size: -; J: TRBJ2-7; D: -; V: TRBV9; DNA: TGTGCCAGCAGCCCCCGGTCTCCCTCCTACGAGCAGTACTTC; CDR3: CASSPRSPSYEQYF
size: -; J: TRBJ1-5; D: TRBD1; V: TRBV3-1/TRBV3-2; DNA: TGTGCCAGCAGCCAAGGGGACAGGGACAATCAGCCCCAGCATTTT; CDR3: CASSQGDRDNQPQHF
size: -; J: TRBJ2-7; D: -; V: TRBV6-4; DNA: TGTGCCAGCAGTGACTGCGGGGAGCTTTTCTACGAGCAGTACTTC; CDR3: CASSDCGELFYEQYF
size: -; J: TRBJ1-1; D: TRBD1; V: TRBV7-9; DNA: TGTGCCAGCAGCTTCCGGGACAGGGTCATGAACACTGAAGCTTTCTTT; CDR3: CASSFRDRVMNTEAFF
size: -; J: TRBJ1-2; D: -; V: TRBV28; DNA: TGTGCCAGCAGTTTAAGGGGCACCTATGGCTACACCTTC; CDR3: CASSLRGTYGYTF
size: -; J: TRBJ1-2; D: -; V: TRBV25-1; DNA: TGTGCCAGCAGTGGCCGGGGAGGCGATGGCTACACCTTC; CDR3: CASSGRGGDGYTF
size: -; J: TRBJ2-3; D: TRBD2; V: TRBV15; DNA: TGTGCCACCAGCCGCGGGGGTACAGATACGCAGTATTTT; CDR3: CATSRGGTDTQYF
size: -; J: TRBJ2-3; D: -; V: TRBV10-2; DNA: TGCGCCAGCAGTGAGGGCGGTAGCACAGATACGCAGTATTTT; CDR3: CASSEGGSTDTQYF
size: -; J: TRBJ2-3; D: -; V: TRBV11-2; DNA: TGTGCCAGCAGCTCCTCACACACAGATACGCAGTATTTT; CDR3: CASSSSHTDTQYF
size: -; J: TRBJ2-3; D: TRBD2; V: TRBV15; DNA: TGTGCCACCAGCAGAGATCTCCTAGCGGGGAGCCTGGATACGCAGTATTTT; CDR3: CATSRDLLAGSLDTQYF
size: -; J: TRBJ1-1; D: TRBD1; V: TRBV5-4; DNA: TGTGCCAGCAGCCCCGGACAGGAACTAAACACTGAAGCTTTCTTT; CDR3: CASSPGQELNTEAFF
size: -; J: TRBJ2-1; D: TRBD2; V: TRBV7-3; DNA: TGTGCCAGCAGCCCTACCAACACAGGGACTAGCGGAAATAAGTTCTTC; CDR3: CASSPTNTGTSGNKFF
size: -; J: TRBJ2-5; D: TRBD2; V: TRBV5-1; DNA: TGCGCCAGCAGCTTGACTAGCGGGGAGACCCAGTACTTC; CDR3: CASSLTSGETQYF
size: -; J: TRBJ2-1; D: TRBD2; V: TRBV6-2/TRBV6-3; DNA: TGTGCCAGCAGCTCACGGGGACTAGCGGGGGGCATTTCCTACAATGAGCAGTTCTTC; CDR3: CASSSRGLAGGISYNEQFF
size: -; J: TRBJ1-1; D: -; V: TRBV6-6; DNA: TGTGCCAGCAGCCGAACAGAGATGAACACTGAAGCTTTCTTT; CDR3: CASSRTEMNTEAFF
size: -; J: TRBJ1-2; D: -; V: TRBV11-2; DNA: TGTGCCAGCAGTCATTACGCCGCGACAGACCTAAACTATGGCTACACCTTC; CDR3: CASSHYAATDLNYGYTF
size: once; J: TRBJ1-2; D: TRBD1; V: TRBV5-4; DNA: TGTGCCAGCAGCCGGGACAGGGCGGGTGGCTACACCTTC; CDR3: CASSRDRAGGYTF
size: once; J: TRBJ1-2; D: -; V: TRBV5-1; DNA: TGCGCCAGCAGCCCGAGGACTAGCGGTGGCTACACCTTC; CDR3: CASSPRTSGGYTF
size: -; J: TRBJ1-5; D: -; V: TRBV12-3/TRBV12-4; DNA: TGTGCCAGCACCCCCCAAAGCAATCAGCCCCAGCATTTT; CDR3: CASTPQSNQPQHF
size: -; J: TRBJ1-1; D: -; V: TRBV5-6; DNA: TGTGCCAGCAGCTTGTATGTGGGGGCGATGAACACTGAAGCTTTCTTT; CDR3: CASSLYVGAMNTEAFF
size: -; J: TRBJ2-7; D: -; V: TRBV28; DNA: TGTGCCAGCAGCCCCTATGGGACAATTGGAACCTACGAGCAGTACTTC; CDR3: CASSPYGTIGTYEQYF
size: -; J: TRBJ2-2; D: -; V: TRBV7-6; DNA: TGTGCCAGCAGCTTATCACCCGGGGGGAACACCGGGGAGCTGTTTTTT; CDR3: CASSLSPGGNTGELFF
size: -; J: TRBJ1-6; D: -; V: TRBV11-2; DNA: TGTGCCAGCAGCTTAGTCGGGGTTTTCAATTCACCCCTCCACTTT; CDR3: CASSLVGVFNSPLHF
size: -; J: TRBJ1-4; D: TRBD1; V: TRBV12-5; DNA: TGTGCTAGTGGTTTGACAGGGGTCGAGAATGAAAAACTGTTTTTT; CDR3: CASGLTGVENEKLFF
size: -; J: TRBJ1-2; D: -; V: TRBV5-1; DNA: TGCGCCAGCAGACCCGAAATAAGACCGGGGAGGCACTATGGCTACACCTTC; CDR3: CASRPEIRPGRHYGYTF
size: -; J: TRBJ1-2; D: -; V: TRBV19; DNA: TGTGCCAGTAGTACGAGCTATGGCTACACCTTC; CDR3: CASSTSYGYTF
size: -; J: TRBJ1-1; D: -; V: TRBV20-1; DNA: TGCAGTGCTAGTGGGGCAAGGCCTGAAGCTTTCTTT; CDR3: CSASGARPEAFF